The 16 T cell receptor beta chains listed next were all sequenced from one sample in a study of control samples from healthy donors and cancer patients. The table came from immunoSEQ multiplex PCR; TCRdb's copy has only in-frame clones and leaves some out. The data show about 140,000 clones, approximately 86% seen once. Sequencing was done on a sample of blood. The receptors originated from a woman in her twenties or thirties in good health.

This chain links TRBV20-1 with TRBJ2-7; maybe TRBD2 (5 bases). Trimming stripped 6 bases from V and 9 bases from J, with 15 bases between. CDR3 length equals 11 residues. CDR1 is DFQATT and CDR2 is SNEGSKA in the germline V gene (reference sequence). In DNA form, the CDR3 reads TGCAGTGCGCACCGGGATCGGGGGCAGTACTTC. It yields the protein CSAHRDRGQYF.

The chain has TRBV30 and TRBJ1-1; no definite D call. Germline V gene data show CDR1 as GTSNPN and CDR2 as SVGIG (reference sequence). V lost 3 bases and J 3 bases, leaving 5 bases between the germline ends. This CDR3 comprises 11 residues. The CDR3 DNA reads as TGTGCCTGGAGGTGGGACACTGAAGCTTTCTTT. Translated: CAWRWDTEAFF. Drawing the rest from reference TRBV30 and TRBJ1-1, the complete variable domain is SQTIHQWPATLVQPVGSPLSLECTVEGTSNPNLYWYRQAAGRGLQLLFYSVGIGQISSEVPQNLSASRPQDRQFILSSKKLLLSDSGFYLCAWRWDTEAFFGQGTRLTVV.

This clone was observed once. The gene calls are TRBV7-2 and TRBJ1-2, with 7 bases lining up with TRBD1. With 5 bases clipped from V and 4 bases from J, the junction kept 7 bases outside the gene matches. The CDR3 is made up of 14 amino acids. Germline CDR1 and CDR2: SGHTA and FQGNSA. The CDR3 DNA follows: TGTGCCAGCAGCCCAGACAGGGCTGTCTATGGCTACACCTTC. It is translated as CASSPDRAVYGYTF.

The chain links TRBV28 to TRBJ1-4; D is possibly TRBD1 (5 bases). In germline, CDR1 is MDHEN, CDR2 SYDVKM. The V and J ends lost 6 bases and 2 bases respectively, with 22 bases between them. CDR3 length: 18 residues. CDR3 nucleotides: TGTGCCAGCAGACGATGGACCGCGGGGGGACGGACTAATGAAAAACTGTTTTTT. It codes for CASRRWTAGGRTNEKLFF.

V and J are TRBV13 and TRBJ2-5, with a possible D match to TRBD2 (6 bases). Trimming took 5 bases from V and 4 from J, leaving 17 bases between them. The CDR3 spans 15 residues. Germline-derived CDR1 and CDR2 are PRHDT and FYEKMQ (reference sequence). The CDR3 spells CASSDRGAGTETQYF. CDR3 sequence (DNA): TGTGCCAGCAGCGATCGCGGGGCAGGGACAGAGACCCAGTACTTC.

The genes are TRBV5-1 and TRBJ1-3; perhaps TRBD1 as D (6 bases). This CDR3 is 15 amino acids long. Trimming removed 4 bases at V and 2 bases at J, with 13 bases between. Germline V gives CDR1 SGHRS, CDR2 YFSETQ. The CDR3 is CASSPDSVAGNTIYF. CDR3 nucleotide sequence: TGCGCCAGCAGCCCGGACAGTGTAGCTGGAAACACCATATATTTT.

V and J are TRBV28 and TRBJ2-1, with 9 bases aligning to TRBD2. Germline V gene lookup returns CDR1 MDHEN and CDR2 SYDVKM. This CDR3 region has 17 residues. V lost 3 bases and J lost 1; bases outside the gene matches: 7. This CDR3 reads CASSFGVAGASYNEQFF. In DNA, the CDR3 is TGTGCCAGCAGTTTCGGGGTAGCGGGAGCTTCCTACAATGAGCAGTTCTTC.

The chain uses TRBV7-9 and TRBJ2-3, with TRBD2 identical over 10 bases. Looked up from germline, CDR1 is SEHNR and CDR2 is FQNEAQ (reference sequence). There are 16 residues in the CDR3. Unmatched junction bases numbered 4, after V lost 1 base and J lost 3 bases. In DNA, the CDR3 is TGTGCCAGCAGCTTAGAGGCTAGCGGGGGAACAGATACGCAGTATTTT. Its protein product is CASSLEASGGTDTQYF.

This chain links TRBV3-1 (or the pseudogene TRBV3-2) with TRBJ1-4, with a tentative D call TRBD1 (6 bases). This CDR3 is 15 amino acids long. V was cut by 1 base and J by 10 bases, with 16 bases left in between. Germline V gene data show CDR1 as LGHDT and CDR2 as YNNKEL (reference sequence). The CDR3 region is CASSQGRGAPRKLFF. CDR3 bases: TGTGCCAGCAGCCAAGGGAGGGGGGCCCCCCGAAAACTGTTTTTT.

J is TRBJ2-1 and V is TRBV7-2, with TRBD2 matching 8 bases. In germline, CDR1 is SGHTA, CDR2 FQGNSA. With V trimmed by 1 base and J by 10 bases, 9 bases remained unmatched. The CDR3 length is 15 residues. CDR3 nucleotide sequence: TGTGCCAGCAGCTTAGTGCTGGGACTAGAGAACGAGCAGTTCTTC. Its translation: CASSLVLGLENEQFF.

The chain uses TRBV19 and TRBJ2-7; TRBD2 matches at 8 bases. From germline, CDR1 is LNHDA and CDR2 SQIVND (reference sequence). With V trimmed by 3 bases and J by 2 bases, 9 bases remained unmatched. The CDR3 spans 16 residues. CDR3 region: CASSITLAELTYEQYF. In nucleotides, the CDR3 is TGTGCCAGTAGTATCACACTAGCGGAATTAACCTACGAGCAGTACTTC. The full variable domain, rest sourced from reference TRBV19 and TRBJ2-7, is DGGITQSPKYLFRKEGQNVTLSCEQNLNHDAMYWYRQDPGQGLRLIYYSQIVNDFQKGDIAEGYSVSREKKESFPLTVTSAQKNPTAFYLCASSITLAELTYEQYFGPGTRLTVT.

This chain uses TRBV6-1 with TRBJ1-3; 7 bases are shared with TRBD1. With V trimmed by 3 bases and J by 0 bases, 17 bases remained unmatched. The germline V gene encodes CDR1 MNHNS and CDR2 SASEGT. This CDR3 region has 20 residues. The CDR3 protein is CASSDTPGQKDSSSGNTIYF. CDR3 coding DNA: TGTGCCAGCAGTGACACCCCGGGACAGAAAGATTCGAGCTCTGGAAACACCATATATTTT.

The rearrangement links TRBV2 to TRBJ2-3; 8 bases line up with TRBD2. The CDR3 is 16 residues long. After removal of 4 bases from V and 1 base from J, the junction contained 7 bases not matched to a gene. Germline V gene data show CDR1 as SNHLY and CDR2 as FYNNEI. CDR3 region: CASSAAGGVGTDTQYF. Here the CDR3 DNA reads TGTGCCAGCAGTGCGGCGGGGGGCGTAGGCACAGATACGCAGTATTTT.

This chain links TRBV3-1 (or the pseudogene TRBV3-2) with TRBJ1-1, with 7 positions matching TRBD1. V gave up 5 bases and J gave up 3 bases; unmatched junction bases: 3. CDR3 size: 13 residues. CDR1 LGHDT and CDR2 YNNKEL come from the germline V gene (reference sequence). The CDR3 DNA sequence: TGTGCCAGCAGCTTAACAGGGGACACTGAAGCTTTCTTT. Translated, it gives CASSLTGDTEAFF.

The chain links TRBV5-1 to TRBJ1-1; unclear D gene. The CDR3 extends over 12 amino acids. Between the trimmed V and J ends, which lost 0 bases and 6 bases, there was a span of 6 bases. Germline CDR1 reads SGHRS; CDR2 reads YFSETQ. The CDR3 region is CASSLETAEAFF. CDR3 bases: TGCGCCAGCAGCTTGGAAACAGCTGAAGCTTTCTTT.

The chain links TRBV25-1 to TRBJ1-1; a weak D match, TRBD1 (6 bases). V lost 5 bases to trimming and J lost 2 bases, with 9 bases between them. This CDR3 is built from 13 residues. CDR1 and CDR2 (germline): MGHDK, SYGVNS. The CDR3 is CASSNRVNTEAFF. The CDR3 DNA follows: TGTGCCAGCAGTAACAGGGTTAACACTGAAGCTTTCTTT.